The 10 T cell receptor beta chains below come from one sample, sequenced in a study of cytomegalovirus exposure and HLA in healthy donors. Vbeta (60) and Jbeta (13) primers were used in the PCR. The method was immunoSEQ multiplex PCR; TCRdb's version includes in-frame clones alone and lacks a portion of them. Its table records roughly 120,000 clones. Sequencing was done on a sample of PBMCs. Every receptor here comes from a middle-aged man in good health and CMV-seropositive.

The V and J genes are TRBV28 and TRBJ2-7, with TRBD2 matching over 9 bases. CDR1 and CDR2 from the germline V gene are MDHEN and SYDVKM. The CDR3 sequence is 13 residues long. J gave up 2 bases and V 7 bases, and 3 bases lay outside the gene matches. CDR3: CASTSGIAYEQYF. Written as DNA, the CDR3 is TGTGCCAGCACTAGCGGGATCGCCTACGAGCAGTACTTC.

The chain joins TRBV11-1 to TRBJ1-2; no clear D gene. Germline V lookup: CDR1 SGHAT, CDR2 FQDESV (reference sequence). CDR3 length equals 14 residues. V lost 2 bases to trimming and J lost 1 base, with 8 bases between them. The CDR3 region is CASSLSSLNYGYTF. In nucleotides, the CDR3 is TGTGCCAGCAGCTTAAGTTCACTTAACTATGGCTACACCTTC.

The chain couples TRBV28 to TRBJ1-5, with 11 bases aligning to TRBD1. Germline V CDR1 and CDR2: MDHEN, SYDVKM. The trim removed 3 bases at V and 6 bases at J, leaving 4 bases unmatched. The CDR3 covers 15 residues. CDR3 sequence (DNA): TGTGCCAGCAGTTTTGGGACAGGGGGGGTTCAGCCCCAGCATTTT. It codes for CASSFGTGGVQPQHF.

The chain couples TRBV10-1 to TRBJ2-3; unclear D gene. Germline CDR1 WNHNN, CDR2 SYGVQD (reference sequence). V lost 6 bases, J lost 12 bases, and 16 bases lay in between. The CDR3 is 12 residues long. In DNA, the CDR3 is TGCGCCAGCAGCCGCGGATCTTCCGATCAGTATTTT. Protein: CASSRGSSDQYF.

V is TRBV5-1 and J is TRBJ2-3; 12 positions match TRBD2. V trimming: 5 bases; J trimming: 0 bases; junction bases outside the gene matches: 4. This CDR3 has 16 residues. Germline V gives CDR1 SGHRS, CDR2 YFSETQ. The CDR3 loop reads CASRLAGGASTDTQYF. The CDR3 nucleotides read TGCGCCAGCAGACTAGCGGGAGGTGCTAGCACAGATACGCAGTATTTT.

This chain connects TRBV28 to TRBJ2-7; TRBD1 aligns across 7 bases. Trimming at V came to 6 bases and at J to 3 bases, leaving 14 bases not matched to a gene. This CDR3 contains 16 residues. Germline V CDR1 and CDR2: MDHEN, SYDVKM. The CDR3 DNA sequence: TGTGCCAGCAGAGGACAGGAACCTCCAAACTACTACGAGCAGTACTTC. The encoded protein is CASRGQEPPNYYEQYF. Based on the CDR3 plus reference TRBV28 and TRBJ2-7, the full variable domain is DVKVTQSSRYLVKRTGEKVFLECVQDMDHENMFWYRQDPGLGLRLIYFSYDVKMKEKGDIPEGYSVSREKKERFSLILESASTNQTSMYLCASRGQEPPNYYEQYFGPGTRLTVT.

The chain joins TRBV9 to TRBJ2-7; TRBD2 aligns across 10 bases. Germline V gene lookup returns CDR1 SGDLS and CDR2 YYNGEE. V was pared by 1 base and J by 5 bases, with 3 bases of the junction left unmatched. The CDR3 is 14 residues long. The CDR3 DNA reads TGTGCCAGCAGCGTAACTAGCGGGACCCACGAGCAGTACTTC. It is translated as CASSVTSGTHEQYF.

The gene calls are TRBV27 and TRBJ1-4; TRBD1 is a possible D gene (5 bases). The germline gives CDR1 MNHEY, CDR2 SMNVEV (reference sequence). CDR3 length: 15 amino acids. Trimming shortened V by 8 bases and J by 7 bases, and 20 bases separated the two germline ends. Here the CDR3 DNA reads TGTGCCAGCCGTCGGGATTTCTCGGGGGTTGAAAAACTGTTTTTT. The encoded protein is CASRRDFSGVEKLFF.

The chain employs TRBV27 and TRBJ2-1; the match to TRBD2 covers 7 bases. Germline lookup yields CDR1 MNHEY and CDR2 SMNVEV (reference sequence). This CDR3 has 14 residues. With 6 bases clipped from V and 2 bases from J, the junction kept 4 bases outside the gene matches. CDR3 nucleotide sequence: TGTGCCAGCAGGCGGGAGCTTCCCTACAATGAGCAGTTCTTC. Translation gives CASRRELPYNEQFF.

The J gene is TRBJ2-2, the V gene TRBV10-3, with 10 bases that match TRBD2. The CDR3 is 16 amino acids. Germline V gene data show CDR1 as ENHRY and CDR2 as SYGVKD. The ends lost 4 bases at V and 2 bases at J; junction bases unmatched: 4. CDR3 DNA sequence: TGTGCCATCAGTGTAACTAGCGGGATCAACACCGGGGAGCTGTTTTTT. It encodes CAISVTSGINTGELFF.